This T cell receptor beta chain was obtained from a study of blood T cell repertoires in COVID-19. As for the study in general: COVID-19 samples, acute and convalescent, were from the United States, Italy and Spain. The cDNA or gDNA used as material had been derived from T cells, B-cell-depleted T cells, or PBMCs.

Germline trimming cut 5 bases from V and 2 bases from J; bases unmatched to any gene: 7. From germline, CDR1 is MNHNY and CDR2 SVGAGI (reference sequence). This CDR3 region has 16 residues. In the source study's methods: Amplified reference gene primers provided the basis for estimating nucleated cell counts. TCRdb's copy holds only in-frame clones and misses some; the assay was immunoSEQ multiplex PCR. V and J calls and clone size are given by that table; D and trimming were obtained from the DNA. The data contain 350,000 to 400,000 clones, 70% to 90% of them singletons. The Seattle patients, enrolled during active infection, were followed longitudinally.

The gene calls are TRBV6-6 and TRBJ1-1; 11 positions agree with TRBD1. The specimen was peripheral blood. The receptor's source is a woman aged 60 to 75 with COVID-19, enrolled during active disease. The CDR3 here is CASSLSGTGGNTEAFF. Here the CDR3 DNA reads TGTGCCAGCAGTCTATCCGGGACAGGGGGAAACACTGAAGCTTTCTTT.